The rows below give T cell receptor beta chains drawn from one sample of a study of T cell clonotyping in hematopoietic cell transplantation. Using immunoSEQ multiplex PCR, the repertoire was profiled, and TCRdb retains in-frame clones only, with some absent. The data contain about 76,000 clones, 90% to 96% of them singletons. The sequencing here drew on peripheral blood mononuclear cells, taken before stem cell transplant. The origin of the receptors is a woman between 50 and 59 years old with acute myeloid leukemia. Some clones in this sample may be carry-over from other donors' samples. Each CDR3 is given with its conserved first and last residue. The order of the fields is CDR3 DNA, CDR3 protein, V gene, J gene, clone size, CDR3 length, D gene. D genes are given only for firm matches. The size of a clone is reported for some rows only, either as once, few or many, or as a class for expanded clones.

TGTGCCACCAGCAGAGAGGGCAGCCAAGAGACCCAGTACTTC,CATSREGSQETQYF,TRBV15,TRBJ2-5,-,14,-
TGCGCCAGCAGCCAACCCACCACAGGACAGCCCCAGCATTTT,CASSQPTTGQPQHF,TRBV4-1,TRBJ1-5,-,14,-
TGTGCCAGCAGCCAAGATCGCCTAGCGGGAGAATACGAGCAGTACTTC,CASSQDRLAGEYEQYF,TRBV4-2,TRBJ2-7,-,16,TRBD2
TGTGCCAGCAGCTTATTGGGACAGAAAAATTATGGCTACACCTTC,CASSLLGQKNYGYTF,TRBV13,TRBJ1-2,-,15,TRBD1
TGTGCCAGCAAGAGTTCCGGGACAGGGGTATCTGAAGCTTTCTTT,CASKSSGTGVSEAFF,TRBV6-5,TRBJ1-1,-,15,TRBD1
TGTGCCAGCAGCTTTACGGGTACTAGCTCCTACGAGCAGTACTTC,CASSFTGTSSYEQYF,TRBV7-2,TRBJ2-7,-,15,-
TGCAGTGCTAGTGTGAGGCATGAGCAGTTCTTC,CSASVRHEQFF,TRBV20-1,TRBJ2-1,-,11,-
TGTGCCAGCAGTTCACCGACAGGGGGCGTTTTTCCCCTCCACTTT,CASSSPTGGVFPLHF,TRBV27,TRBJ1-6,-,15,TRBD1
TGTGCCTGGAGTGCCCCGGCTGGGGGGGCAGGGTCACCCCTCCACTTT,CAWSAPAGGAGSPLHF,TRBV30,TRBJ1-6,-,16,-
TGCGCCAGCAGTGATGGGAGGGGGGCCTACGAGCAGTACTTC,CASSDGRGAYEQYF,TRBV10-2,TRBJ2-7,-,14,-
TGTGCCAGCAGCTTAGCGGGACAGGGGTACGAGCAGTACTTC,CASSLAGQGYEQYF,TRBV7-6,TRBJ2-7,-,14,TRBD1
TGTGCCAGCAGTTTCGGGGAGTCCTACGAGCAGTACTTC,CASSFGESYEQYF,TRBV27,TRBJ2-7,-,13,-
TGTGCCAGCAGCTTAGGTCCCGGGGGCTCTGAAGCTTTCTTT,CASSLGPGGSEAFF,TRBV11-2,TRBJ1-1,-,14,-
TGTGCCAGCAGTAGACAGCCGAACACCGGGGAGCTGTTTTTT,CASSRQPNTGELFF,TRBV2,TRBJ2-2,once,14,-
TGTGCCAGTAGGTCTAGCGGGATTCCCGAGCAGTACTTC,CASRSSGIPEQYF,TRBV19,TRBJ2-7,-,13,TRBD2
TGTGCCAGCAGTCGAAAGGGGTTAGGGAACACTGAAGCTTTCTTT,CASSRKGLGNTEAFF,TRBV6-5,TRBJ1-1,-,15,-
TGCAGCGTTCAGTCACGAGGGTTGGAGACCCAGTACTTC,CSVQSRGLETQYF,TRBV29-1,TRBJ2-5,-,13,-
TGTGCCAGCAGCTTAGGGTTAGCGGGGGACCCCATCACAGATACGCAGTATTTT,CASSLGLAGDPITDTQYF,TRBV13,TRBJ2-3,-,18,TRBD2
TGTGCCAGCGGGCTACAAAGTGGAAACACCATATATTTT,CASGLQSGNTIYF,TRBV28,TRBJ1-3,-,13,-
TGTGCCAGCAGCGTAGCTCTCAGCGGGAGTAACTACAATGAGCAGTTCTTC,CASSVALSGSNYNEQFF,TRBV9,TRBJ2-1,-,17,TRBD2
TGTGCCAGCAGTGAATTGGGGAATGATGAGCAGTTCTTC,CASSELGNDEQFF,TRBV6-1,TRBJ2-1,-,13,-
TGTGCCACGACCGGGACGGGGGTCTACGAGCAGTACTTC,CATTGTGVYEQYF,TRBV6-6,TRBJ2-7,-,13,-
TGTGCCAGCAGCTTCCCCCGCAATGAGCAGTTCTTC,CASSFPRNEQFF,TRBV11-1,TRBJ2-1,-,12,-
TGTGCCAGCAGTTCCCCGGTTGGGGCTGAAGCTTTCTTT,CASSSPVGAEAFF,TRBV6-5,TRBJ1-1,few,13,-
TGTGCCAGCAGGTCGCCAGGGGCAGCTTTCTTT,CASRSPGAAFF,TRBV27,TRBJ1-1,-,11,-
TGTGCCATCAGTGAGTCGAGACAGAGCACAGATACGCAGTATTTT,CAISESRQSTDTQYF,TRBV10-3,TRBJ2-3,once,15,-
TGCGCCAGCAGCCAAAAAGGTGTGAGCGAGACCCAGTACTTC,CASSQKGVSETQYF,TRBV4-1,TRBJ2-5,once,14,-
TGTGCCAGCAGCTTAGGCGCAGGACAGAATTCACCCCTCCACTTT,CASSLGAGQNSPLHF,TRBV7-6,TRBJ1-6,-,15,-
TGTGCCAGCAGCTTGTCAGATACGCAGTATTTT,CASSLSDTQYF,TRBV5-4,TRBJ2-3,-,11,-
TGCAGCGTTAGGTACGGTCTGAACACTGAAGCTTTCTTT,CSVRYGLNTEAFF,TRBV29-1,TRBJ1-1,-,13,-
TGTGCCAGCAGGGAGCAACGGACAGGGAACACTGAAGCTTTCTTT,CASREQRTGNTEAFF,TRBV6-1,TRBJ1-1,-,15,TRBD1
TGTGCCAGCAGTGCGGGACACTCGAACACTGAAGCTTTCTTT,CASSAGHSNTEAFF,TRBV28,TRBJ1-1,-,14,-
TGTGCCATCAGTGATCCCCCGAGGGGGGACGAAAAACTGTTTTTT,CAISDPPRGDEKLFF,TRBV10-3,TRBJ1-4,once,15,-
TGTGCCAGCAGGGATTGGACAGACAACTATGGCTACACCTTC,CASRDWTDNYGYTF,TRBV7-2,TRBJ1-2,-,14,-
TGTGCTAGCAGCTTAAGGAGGGGCAATGAGCAGTTCTTC,CASSLRRGNEQFF,TRBV7-7,TRBJ2-1,-,13,-
TGTGCCAGCAGCTTAGTCACCGGTGGCACAGATACGCAGTATTTT,CASSLVTGGTDTQYF,TRBV7-2,TRBJ2-3,-,15,-
TGCAGCGTTGTCCGGGGACGGCAAGAGACCCAGTACTTC,CSVVRGRQETQYF,TRBV29-1,TRBJ2-5,-,13,-
TGTGCCAGCAGTGCAGGACAGGGGGCTGGAAACACCATATATTTT,CASSAGQGAGNTIYF,TRBV6-1,TRBJ1-3,-,15,TRBD1
TGTGCCAGCAGCTTAAGGGAATCCTACGAGCAGTACTTC,CASSLRESYEQYF,TRBV7-9,TRBJ2-7,-,13,-
TGTGCCAGCAGCTTAGGAGGTGTAGGGGGCAATCAGCCCCAGCATTTT,CASSLGGVGGNQPQHF,TRBV11-2,TRBJ1-5,-,16,-
TGTGCCAGCAGAGGACAGGGGTTGAACACTGAAGCTTTCTTT,CASRGQGLNTEAFF,TRBV6-5,TRBJ1-1,-,14,TRBD1
TGTGCCAGCAGCTTAGAAGGGGGCGGTGAAGCTTTCTTT,CASSLEGGGEAFF,TRBV11-3,TRBJ1-1,-,13,TRBD1
TGTGCCAGCAGCGGAAGCGGGAGTGCAGATACGCAGTATTTT,CASSGSGSADTQYF,TRBV7-6,TRBJ2-3,-,14,TRBD2
TGTGCCACCAGCGGACTGACTAGCGGGAGGGCCTACGTTCCCCACGAGCAGTACTTC,CATSGLTSGRAYVPHEQYF,TRBV15,TRBJ2-7,-,19,TRBD2
TGTGCCAGCAGCGCCTTCGCGGGACTAGCGGGGGGCACAGATACGCAGTATTTT,CASSAFAGLAGGTDTQYF,TRBV7-3,TRBJ2-3,-,18,TRBD2
TGTGCCAGCAGCTTAGGGGTTTACGAGCAGTACTTC,CASSLGVYEQYF,TRBV7-9,TRBJ2-7,-,12,-
TGTGCCTGGATCGCCCCTAGGGACGGTGGCTACACCTTC,CAWIAPRDGGYTF,TRBV30,TRBJ1-2,-,13,-
TGTGCCAGCAGCACGGACACGAACACTGAAGCTTTCTTT,CASSTDTNTEAFF,TRBV11-2,TRBJ1-1,-,13,-
TGTGCCAGCAGTTCGCGCCACCGGGACAGGGTGAGCGGGGAGCTGTTTTTT,CASSSRHRDRVSGELFF,TRBV28,TRBJ2-2,few,17,TRBD1
TGTGCCAGCAGCCTCGCTGAAAAACTGTTTTTT,CASSLAEKLFF,TRBV5-7,TRBJ1-4,-,11,-
TGTGCCAGCAGTGAAGTTGGAAACTACGAGCAGTACTTC,CASSEVGNYEQYF,TRBV6-1,TRBJ2-7,once,13,-
TGTGCCAGCAGTGAGTCAGGGACAGCCAAAAACATTCAGTACTTC,CASSESGTAKNIQYF,TRBV6-1,TRBJ2-4,-,15,-